Listed below are T cell receptor beta chains from one sample, sequenced in a study of cytomegalovirus exposure and HLA in healthy donors. Sequencing used immunoSEQ multiplex PCR; TCRdb keeps in-frame clones, though not all of them. The sample has some 150,000 clones, 79% seen once; the top ten hold around 6.6%. The sequenced sample was PBMCs. These receptors all come from a man aged 50 to 60 in good health and CMV-seropositive. Each CDR3 is given with its conserved first and last residue. Each record gives: D gene, V gene, J gene, clone size, CDR3 protein, CDR3 DNA. D genes are given only for firm matches. Rows may omit the clone size; those that give it use once, few, many or a size class.

>TRBD1|TRBV5-4|TRBJ2-1|NA
CASTEDDRANEQFF
TGTGCCAGCACCGAAGACGACAGGGCCAATGAGCAGTTCTTC
>TRBD1|TRBV28|TRBJ1-5|NA
CASSLGQGFRQPQHF
TGTGCCAGCAGTTTAGGACAGGGTTTCCGCCAGCCCCAGCATTTT
>TRBD1|TRBV6-6|TRBJ2-7|NA
CASIAGTGGFEQYF
TGTGCCAGCATCGCCGGGACAGGGGGGTTCGAGCAGTACTTC
>NA|TRBV18|TRBJ1-2|few
CASSPRTDGYTF
TGTGCCAGCTCACCACGGACTGATGGCTACACCTTC
>TRBD1|TRBV30|TRBJ2-7|NA
CAWSAGQGISYEQYF
TGTGCCTGGAGTGCAGGACAGGGGATCTCCTACGAGCAGTACTTC
>NA|TRBV5-1|TRBJ1-6|NA
CASSLGTFDSPLHF
TGCGCCAGCAGCCTGGGGACATTTGATTCACCCCTCCACTTT
>TRBD1|TRBV11-2|TRBJ2-1|few
CASSFNPTGGNEQFF
TGTGCCAGCAGCTTTAACCCGACAGGGGGCAATGAGCAGTTCTTC
>TRBD1|TRBV25-1|TRBJ2-7|NA
CASSASGGSGYEQYF
TGTGCCAGCAGTGCCTCAGGGGGCTCGGGCTACGAGCAGTACTTC
>TRBD1|TRBV19|TRBJ1-2|NA
CASSTTGTANYGYTF
TGTGCCAGTAGTACGACAGGGACGGCTAACTATGGCTACACCTTC
>TRBD1|TRBV6-5|TRBJ1-2|NA
CASSEEWTGVGYTF
TGTGCCAGCAGTGAAGAATGGACAGGGGTTGGCTACACCTTC
>NA|TRBV30|TRBJ2-7|NA
CAWSVMGEAPSYEQYF
TGTGCCTGGAGTGTTATGGGGGAGGCGCCTTCCTACGAGCAGTACTTC
>NA|TRBV9|TRBJ2-7|NA
CASSPGFSYEQYF
TGTGCCAGCAGCCCAGGGTTCTCCTACGAGCAGTACTTC
>TRBD1|TRBV18|TRBJ2-1|NA
CASSVFGDSSYNEQFF
TGTGCCAGCTCAGTATTCGGGGACAGCTCCTACAATGAGCAGTTCTTC
>TRBD2|TRBV9|TRBJ2-7|NA
CASSVAGGFYEQYF
TGTGCCAGCAGCGTAGCGGGAGGCTTCTACGAGCAGTACTTC
>NA|TRBV6-6|TRBJ2-3|NA
CASSPTGKAGDTQYF
TGTGCCAGCAGCCCGACGGGGAAGGCGGGAGATACGCAGTATTTT
>TRBD2|TRBV5-4|TRBJ2-1|once
CASSLVWGLAGAYNEQFF
TGTGCCAGCAGCTTGGTTTGGGGACTAGCGGGGGCCTACAATGAGCAGTTCTTC
>NA|TRBV2|TRBJ1-1|NA
CASRSRELNTEAFF
TGTGCCAGCAGGAGTAGGGAGCTGAACACTGAAGCTTTCTTT
>NA|TRBV6-6|TRBJ1-6|NA
CASSYSGGQGSPLHF
TGTGCCAGCAGTTACTCAGGAGGGCAAGGGTCACCCCTCCACTTT
>TRBD1|TRBV4-1|TRBJ2-7|NA
CASSQESGLTGEAYEQYF
TGCGCCAGCAGCCAAGAATCGGGTCTAACAGGGGAAGCCTACGAGCAGTACTTC
>TRBD2|TRBV29-1|TRBJ2-6|NA
CSVGLAGGSAGANVLTF
TGCAGCGTTGGACTAGCGGGAGGGTCTGCAGGGGCCAACGTCCTGACTTTC
>NA|TRBV10-3|TRBJ2-6|NA
CAISELGGSSGANVLTF
TGTGCCATCAGTGAATTGGGTGGGAGCTCTGGGGCCAACGTCCTGACTTTC
>NA|TRBV19|TRBJ2-1|NA
CASSIEGSAYNEQFF
TGTGCCAGTAGTATAGAGGGGAGCGCCTACAATGAGCAGTTCTTC
>NA|TRBV5-1|TRBJ2-2|NA
CASSLGQNTGELFF
TGCGCCAGCAGCTTGGGACAGAACACCGGGGAGCTGTTTTTT
>TRBD1|TRBV5-1|TRBJ2-7|once
CASSPDRGDYEQYF
TGCGCCAGCAGCCCGGACAGGGGTGACTACGAGCAGTACTTC
>TRBD2|TRBV27|TRBJ2-3|NA
CASSFLAGEMDTQYF
TGTGCCAGCAGTTTTTTAGCGGGAGAAATGGATACGCAGTATTTT
>TRBD2|TRBV11-1|TRBJ2-1|NA
CASSFLAGGHNEQFF
TGTGCCAGCAGCTTTCTAGCGGGAGGTCACAATGAGCAGTTCTTC
>NA|TRBV28|TRBJ1-5|NA
CASKRRNSNQPQHF
TGTGCCAGCAAACGGAGGAATAGCAATCAGCCCCAGCATTTT
>NA|TRBV29-1|TRBJ1-3|NA
CSVEVNGRFSGNTIYF
TGCAGCGTTGAGGTTAATGGCAGGTTCTCTGGAAACACCATATATTTT
>TRBD2|TRBV2|TRBJ2-1|NA
CASSTSGRAMEQFF
TGTGCCAGCAGTACTAGCGGGAGGGCCATGGAGCAGTTCTTC
>TRBD1|TRBV5-1|TRBJ2-7|NA
CASSQGQGSEQYF
TGCGCCAGCAGCCAGGGACAGGGGAGCGAGCAGTACTTC
>TRBD1|TRBV6-1|TRBJ2-3|few
CASSEARQGASDTQYF
TGTGCCAGCAGTGAAGCTAGACAGGGGGCCTCAGATACGCAGTATTTT
>NA|TRBV19|TRBJ2-2|NA
CASSIWSGRSGELFF
TGTGCCAGTAGTATATGGTCAGGGAGGTCCGGGGAGCTGTTTTTT
>TRBD1|TRBV9|TRBJ1-2|NA
CASSVGQGGADYGYTF
TGTGCCAGCAGCGTAGGACAAGGGGGCGCGGACTATGGCTACACCTTC
>TRBD1|TRBV30|TRBJ2-3|NA
CAWSRGGRASTDTQYF
TGTGCCTGGAGTCGAGGGGGCAGGGCTAGCACAGATACGCAGTATTTT
>NA|TRBV7-9|TRBJ2-7|NA
CASSTKNQVVYEQYF
TGTGCCAGCAGCACCAAGAATCAGGTAGTCTACGAGCAGTACTTC
>NA|TRBV7-2|TRBJ2-1|NA
CASRIAESYNEQFF
TGTGCCAGCAGGATCGCGGAATCCTACAATGAGCAGTTCTTC
>NA|TRBV28|TRBJ2-1|few
CASRLRRPVNEQFF
TGTGCCAGCAGACTCCGGAGGCCCGTCAATGAGCAGTTCTTC
>NA|TRBV6-6|TRBJ2-7|NA
CASSYLGLLGEQYF
TGTGCCAGCAGTTACTTGGGACTGCTCGGCGAGCAGTACTTC
>NA|TRBV16|TRBJ1-1|NA
CASSQPDRNTEAFF
TGTGCCAGCAGCCAACCCGACAGGAACACTGAAGCTTTCTTT
>NA|TRBV30|TRBJ2-4|NA
CALSGPPSNIQYF
TGTGCCTTAAGTGGCCCCCCTTCCAACATTCAGTACTTC
>TRBD1|TRBV15|TRBJ2-3|NA
CATSRDLPGQGTDTQYF
TGTGCCACCAGCAGAGATTTACCGGGACAGGGGACAGATACGCAGTATTTT